This T cell receptor beta chain was identified in a study of blood T cell repertoires in COVID-19. On the study more broadly: PBMCs, B-cell-depleted T cells, or T cells provided the cDNA or gDNA that made up the material.

The CDR3 covers 14 residues. The V and J ends lost 6 bases and 7 bases, in that order; junction bases with no gene match: 7. In germline, CDR1 is SGHRS, CDR2 YFSETQ. The cohort comprised adults aged about 18 to 100 years residing in about two dozen US areas. Clinical histories supplied by participants themselves formed the basis of cohort assignment. In the authors' workflow: How many nucleated cells were present was estimated from reference gene primer amplification. Assay: immunoSEQ multiplex PCR; the TCRdb copy retains only in-frame clones and omits some. V, J and clone size are those of that table, while D and trimming were read from the DNA. The sample holds about 250,000 clones, 65% to 90% seen once.

The J gene is TRBJ2-1, the V gene TRBV5-1, with 10 bases lining up with TRBD1. Material for sequencing was PBMCs or T cells enriched from blood (not recorded which). The origin of this receptor is a man between 18 and 29 years old who had recovered from COVID-19. The CDR3 DNA is TGCGCCAGCAAGACAGGGGGCGATTTAAATGAGCAGTTCTTC. Its protein is CASKTGGDLNEQFF.